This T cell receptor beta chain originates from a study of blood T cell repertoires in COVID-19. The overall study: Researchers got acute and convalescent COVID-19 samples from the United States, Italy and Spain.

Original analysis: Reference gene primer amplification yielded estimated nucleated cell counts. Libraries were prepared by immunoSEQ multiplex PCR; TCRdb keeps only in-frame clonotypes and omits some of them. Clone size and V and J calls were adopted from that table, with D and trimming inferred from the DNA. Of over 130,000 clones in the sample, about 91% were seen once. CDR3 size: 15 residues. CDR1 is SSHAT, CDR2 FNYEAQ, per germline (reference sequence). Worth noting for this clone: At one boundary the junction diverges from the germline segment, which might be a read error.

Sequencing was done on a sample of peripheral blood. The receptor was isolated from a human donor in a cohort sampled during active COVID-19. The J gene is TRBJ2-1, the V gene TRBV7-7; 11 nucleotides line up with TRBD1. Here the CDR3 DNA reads TGTGCTAGCAGCTCCGGACAGGGGGCCAGCAATGAGCAGTTCTTC. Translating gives CASSSGQGASNEQFF. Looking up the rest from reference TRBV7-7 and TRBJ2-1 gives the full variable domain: GAGVSQSPRYKVTKRGQDVTLRCDPISSHATLYWYQQALGQGPEFLTYFNYEAQPDKSGLPSDRFSAERPEGSISTLTIQRTEQRDSAMYRCASSSGQGASNEQFFGPGTRLTVL.